The 21 T cell receptor beta chains reported below all come from one sample, sequenced in a study of OX40 agonist ivuxolimab in advanced cancers. This table comes from immunoSEQ multiplex PCR, and its TCRdb copy is limited to in-frame clones, with some not included. The table shows more than 45,000 clones, with over 80% occurring only once. The specimen was CD4+ or CD8+ T cells sorted from blood, collected in a trial of the OX40 agonist ivuxolimab. The origin of the receptors is an adult with an advanced solid tumor such as melanoma, head and neck, liver or kidney cancer.

V is TRBV6-4 and J is TRBJ2-1; 7 bases map to TRBD2. Germline V CDR1 and CDR2: MRHNA, SNTAGT. The CDR3 spans 16 residues. V was clipped by 8 bases and J by 2 bases; unmatched bases: 12. The CDR3 region has the DNA TGTGCCAGCTTAAACTACCGGGGGGTTACCTACAATGAGCAGTTCTTC. Translated, it gives CASLNYRGVTYNEQFF.

CDR3 region: CASRQGENTEAFF. The CDR3 nucleotides read TGTGCCAGCAGGCAGGGAGAGAACACTGAAGCTTTCTTT. V is TRBV6-5 and J is TRBJ1-1; tentatively, D is TRBD1 (5 bases). This CDR3 spans 13 amino acids. Germline-derived CDR1 and CDR2 are MNHEY and SVGAGI. The germline V and J ends were trimmed by 6 bases and 1 base, with 9 bases remaining between them.

This clone has more than one count but fewer than ten. The chain joins TRBV30 to TRBJ1-2, with D perhaps TRBD1 (6 bases). Germline lookup yields CDR1 GTSNPN and CDR2 SVGIG (reference sequence). The V gene lost 0 bases and the J gene lost 6 bases, with 11 bases spanning the gap. CDR3 length: 13 residues. This CDR3 reads CAWSVFQGNGYTF. The CDR3 DNA is TGTGCCTGGAGTGTTTTCCAGGGGAATGGCTACACCTTC. Combining the CDR3 with reference TRBV30 and TRBJ1-2 gives the whole variable domain SQTIHQWPATLVQPVGSPLSLECTVEGTSNPNLYWYRQAAGRGLQLLFYSVGIGQISSEVPQNLSASRPQDRQFILSSKKLLLSDSGFYLCAWSVFQGNGYTFGSGTRLTVV.

This clone was counted once. The rearrangement joins TRBV19 to TRBJ2-2; TRBD2 matches at 8 bases. CDR1 LNHDA and CDR2 SQIVND come from the germline V gene (reference sequence). The V gene end was trimmed by 8 bases and the J gene end by 0 bases; junction bases not matched to a gene: 2. The CDR3 runs to 14 residues. The CDR3 DNA reads as TGTGCCAGTGCGGGACTAGCGAACACCGGGGAGCTGTTTTTT. As protein: CASAGLANTGELFF.

The V gene is TRBV27, the J gene TRBJ2-3; 8 bases align to TRBD1. Per germline, CDR1 MNHEY and CDR2 SMNVEV (reference sequence). Trimming at V came to 4 bases and at J to 0 bases, leaving 3 bases not matched to a gene. The CDR3 length is 15 residues. The CDR3 region has the DNA TGTGCCAGCAGTTGGGACAGGCTTAGCACAGATACGCAGTATTTT. Translated: CASSWDRLSTDTQYF.

This rearrangement joins TRBV19 to TRBJ1-5; D gene uncertain. The V end was cut by 9 bases, the J end by 2 bases, with 14 bases between. Germline V lookup: CDR1 LNHDA, CDR2 SQIVND (reference sequence). The CDR3 totals 14 residues. In DNA form, the CDR3 reads TGTGCCAGCCTAGGGAGGGTAGGCAATCAGCCCCAGCATTTT. Its translation: CASLGRVGNQPQHF.

This clone was detected only a few times. V usage is TRBV28 and J usage is TRBJ1-1; D is uncertain. V lost 7 bases and J lost 1, with 13 bases in between. The CDR3 runs 14 residues. Germline lookup yields CDR1 MDHEN and CDR2 SYDVKM. The DNA for the CDR3 is TGTGCCAGCACCCTAGTCCAATGGAACACTGAAGCTTTCTTT. It is translated as CASTLVQWNTEAFF.

The V call is TRBV19, the J call TRBJ2-1; tentatively, D is TRBD2 (5 bases). The V gene's germline CDR1 is LNHDA and CDR2 SQIVND (reference sequence). CDR3 length equals 13 residues. V shed 6 bases and J shed 8 bases, with 14 bases lying between them. This CDR3 reads CASSPFPADEQFF. The CDR3 coding sequence is TGTGCCAGTAGCCCCTTCCCAGCGGATGAGCAGTTCTTC.

The chain joins TRBV28 to TRBJ1-2, with D unclear. V was shortened by 10 bases and J by 8 bases, with 11 bases between the two germline ends. The CDR3 is 10 amino acids. Looked up from germline, CDR1 is MDHEN and CDR2 is SYDVKM. The CDR3 loop is CATAEEGYTF. Written as DNA, the CDR3 is TGTGCCACCGCTGAGGAAGGCTACACCTTC.

This chain uses TRBV25-1 with TRBJ1-2; no firm D call. Trimming shortened V by 2 bases and J by 7 bases, and 14 bases separated the two germline ends. CDR3 length equals 14 residues. The germline gives CDR1 MGHDK, CDR2 SYGVNS. CDR3 bases: TGTGCCAGCAGTGAAAAAATGGGCTCTGGTGGCTACACCTTC. It encodes CASSEKMGSGGYTF.

The CDR3 region has the DNA TGCAGTGCTATTTGGAGCAACGAGCAGTACTTC. It yields the protein CSAIWSNEQYF. The chain carries TRBV20-1 and TRBJ2-7; D is unclear. The CDR3 loop spans 11 amino acids. V shed 4 bases and J shed 5 bases, with 9 bases lying between them. Germline CDR1 DFQATT, CDR2 SNEGSKA (reference sequence).

This clone has a single count. This chain joins TRBV4-2 and TRBJ1-2, with TRBD1 identical over 11 bases. CDR3 size: 13 residues. The germline V gene has CDR1 LGHNA and CDR2 YNFKEQ. Trimming cost V 3 bases and J 8 bases; bases outside gene matches: 2. CDR3 nucleotide sequence: TGTGCCAGCAGCCAGGGGACAGGGGGAGGCTACACCTTC. Translated: CASSQGTGGGYTF.

The rearrangement links TRBV30 to TRBJ1-6; TRBD1 agrees at 10 bases. Germline V gives CDR1 GTSNPN, CDR2 SVGIG (reference sequence). The CDR3 runs to 14 residues. The V segment lost 3 bases and the J segment 10 bases; nucleotides outside the gene matches: 6. The CDR3 sequence is CAWRETGGASPLHF. The CDR3 coding sequence is TGTGCCTGGAGGGAGACAGGGGGCGCGTCACCCCTCCACTTT.

The CDR3: CASSKAPYKGSGYEQYF. CDR3 nucleotides: TGTGCCAGCAGCAAAGCCCCGTACAAGGGGTCGGGCTACGAGCAGTACTTC. This rearrangement joins TRBV21-1 to TRBJ2-7; the tabulated D call, TRBD1, remains unverified against the DNA. TRBV21-1 is classified as a pseudogene. The CDR3 is 17 residues long.

This chain links TRBV4-2 with TRBJ2-1; D might be TRBD1 (5 bases). Looked up from germline, CDR1 is LGHNA and CDR2 is YNFKEQ. The CDR3 runs to 12 residues. V gave up 3 bases and J gave up 7 bases, with 7 bases separating them. The CDR3 spells CASSQGRNEQFF. Written as DNA, the CDR3 is TGTGCCAGCAGCCAGGGGCGTAATGAGCAGTTCTTC.

This chain links TRBV6-6 with TRBJ1-5; D is uncertain. Trimming cost V 8 bases and J 5 bases, with 13 bases left between them. The V gene's germline CDR1 is MNHNY and CDR2 SVGAGI (reference sequence). The CDR3 is 13 residues long. This CDR3 is CASGPGRDQPQHF. The CDR3, as DNA: TGTGCCAGCGGACCCGGAAGGGATCAGCCCCAGCATTTT.

The rearrangement uses TRBV20-1 and TRBJ2-3; D remains unclear. Germline loops: CDR1 DFQATT, CDR2 SNEGSKA (reference sequence). The V gene lost 3 bases and the J gene lost 2 bases, with 0 bases spanning the gap. The CDR3 sequence is 10 residues long. In DNA form, the CDR3 reads TGCAGTGCTAGCACAGATACGCAGTATTTT. Residues: CSASTDTQYF.

The J gene is TRBJ1-4, the V gene TRBV6-5, with D tentatively TRBD1 (5 bases). Deletions cut 6 bases from V and 5 bases from J, with 16 bases between. This CDR3 spans 15 amino acids. Germline-derived CDR1 and CDR2 are MNHEY and SVGAGI. In DNA form, the CDR3 reads TGTGCCAGCAGGGGAACCGGGACGGCGAATGAAAAACTGTTTTTT. Amino acids: CASRGTGTANEKLFF.

V is TRBV6-5 and J is TRBJ1-1, with D possibly matching TRBD1 (6 bases). The CDR3 contains 15 residues. Germline CDR1 is MNHEY and CDR2 is SVGAGI. V shed 2 bases and J shed 3 bases, with 13 bases lying between them. CDR3 sequence (DNA): TGTGCCAGCAGTTACCCCCAGGGGCCGGACACTGAAGCTTTCTTT. Amino acid sequence: CASSYPQGPDTEAFF.

This clone has a single count. CDR3 loop: CASSFYSGTGELFF. CDR3 nucleotides: TGTGCCAGCAGCTTTTACAGCGGGACGGGGGAGCTGTTTTTT. This chain joins TRBV5-8 and TRBJ2-2; 7 bases fit TRBD2. The V gene end was trimmed by 2 bases and the J gene end by 8 bases; junction bases not matched to a gene: 6. The CDR3 has 14 residues. CDR1 is SGHTS and CDR2 is YDEGEE in the germline V gene.

The chain recombines TRBV7-9 with TRBJ2-1; D is ambiguous. The germline V gene encodes CDR1 SEHNR and CDR2 FQNEAQ (reference sequence). V lost 7 bases, J lost 12 bases, and 16 bases lay in between. The CDR3 is made up of 12 amino acids. The CDR3 sequence: CASTARRLGQFF. CDR3 sequence (DNA): TGTGCCAGCACCGCACGCCGCCTCGGGCAGTTCTTC.